The 19 T cell receptor beta chains reported below all come from one sample, sequenced in a study of T cells after yellow fever vaccination. TCRdb re-derived calls from the 5' RACE reads in MiXCR, one entry per CDR3 protein. The table shows a few hundred thousand distinct CDR3 sequences, with around 6.8% occurring only once. Here the sequenced sample was PBMCs, taken roughly seven weeks after the first yellow fever vaccination. The receptors originated from a man aged 18 to 30 who received the YFV17D yellow fever vaccine.

This clonotype was counted a few times. The chain uses TRBV2 and TRBJ2-2; D not resolved. V lost 4 bases and J 12 bases, leaving 12 bases between the germline ends. This CDR3 is built from 12 residues. Germline V gene data show CDR1 as SNHLY and CDR2 as FYNNEI. CDR3 nucleotide sequence: TGTGCCAGCAGTGTAGGGAAAGGGAAGCTGTTTTTT. Translating gives CASSVGKGKLFF.

The CDR3 DNA reads TGTGCCTGGAGTGTACAGGGAACCGGGGAGCTGTTTTTT. It yields the protein CAWSVQGTGELFF. The chain employs TRBV30 and TRBJ2-2, with D maybe TRBD1 (6 bases). The germline V gene has CDR1 GTSNPN and CDR2 SVGIG (reference sequence). The CDR3 length is 13 residues. Trimming removed 0 bases at V and 5 bases at J, with 7 bases between.

This clonotype was seen at least ten times. The chain uses TRBV7-2 and TRBJ2-5; 10 positions agree with TRBD2. J lost 5 bases, V lost 3 bases, and 12 bases had no gene match. The germline CDR1 and CDR2 sequences are SGHTA and FQGNSA. CDR3 length: 17 amino acids. CDR3 protein: CASSLLAGAPRVETQYF. The CDR3 coding sequence is TGTGCCAGCAGCTTGCTAGCGGGGGCCCCCAGGGTGGAGACCCAGTACTTC.

The genes are TRBV5-1 and TRBJ2-2; TRBD1 is a possible D gene (6 bases). This CDR3 has 14 amino acids. Germline assignment: CDR1 SGHRS and CDR2 YFSETQ. The V gene lost 4 bases and the J gene lost 6 bases, with 13 bases spanning the gap. The CDR3 region is CASSQNRDSGELFF. In nucleotides, the CDR3 is TGCGCCAGCAGCCAAAACAGGGATTCCGGGGAGCTGTTTTTT.

A few counts support this clonotype. This chain connects TRBV15 to TRBJ2-3; 7 bases are a match to TRBD2. The V gene's germline CDR1 is LNHNV and CDR2 YYDKDF (reference sequence). CDR3 length equals 17 residues. Unmatched junction bases numbered 8, after V lost 1 base and J lost 1 base. The CDR3 is CATSRGVIAGGTDTQYF. CDR3 in DNA: TGTGCCACCAGCAGAGGGGTAATTGCGGGGGGCACAGATACGCAGTATTTT.

The rearrangement links TRBV20-1 to TRBJ2-3, with 7 bases aligning to TRBD2. Looked up from germline, CDR1 is DFQATT and CDR2 is SNEGSKA (reference sequence). The CDR3 is 14 amino acids. After removal of 4 bases from V and 2 bases from J, the junction contained 6 bases not matched to a gene. The CDR3 nucleotides are TGCAGTGCTAAGGGCGGGAGCCCCACAGATACGCAGTATTTT. Translated, it gives CSAKGGSPTDTQYF.

This clonotype was counted ten times or more. The chain uses TRBV4-3 and TRBJ2-5, with 10 bases identical to TRBD2. The CDR3 has 16 residues. CDR1 is LGHNA and CDR2 is YSLEER in the germline V gene. V trimming: 4 bases; J trimming: 4 bases; junction bases outside the gene matches: 9. The CDR3 DNA reads as TGCGCCAGCAGCCTTAGAGCGGGGGGGCTCGTAGAGACCCAGTACTTC. Residues: CASSLRAGGLVETQYF.

There are many counts of this clonotype. V gene TRBV7-9 combines with J gene TRBJ1-5, with unresolved D. V was shortened by 3 bases and J by 5 bases, with 5 bases between the two germline ends. The V gene's germline CDR1 is SEHNR and CDR2 FQNEAQ (reference sequence). The CDR3 is 12 amino acids. CDR3 nucleotides: TGTGCCAGCAGCTTCGGAGATCAGCCCCAGCATTTT. It yields the protein CASSFGDQPQHF.

The sample holds a few counts of this clonotype. The chain uses TRBV6-5 and TRBJ1-4; D is possibly TRBD1 (6 bases). The CDR3 runs to 16 residues. V was pared by 2 bases and J by 1 base, with 11 bases between. Germline assignment: CDR1 MNHEY and CDR2 SVGAGI. The CDR3 region has the DNA TGTGCCAGCAGTTACGGAGGGGGGTTAACTAATGAAAAACTGTTTTTT. Protein: CASSYGGGLTNEKLFF.

The chain uses TRBV4-1 and TRBJ2-3; no reliable D call. This CDR3 is 19 amino acids long. Germline assignment: CDR1 MGHRA and CDR2 YSYEKL. Trimming removed 2 bases at V and 0 bases at J, with 21 bases between. CDR3 residues: CASSQYTANLRSSTDTQYF. The CDR3 coding sequence is TGCGCCAGCAGCCAATATACGGCGAACTTGCGGAGTAGCACAGATACGCAGTATTTT.

This clonotype was seen once. The chain carries TRBV7-2 and TRBJ2-1; the match to TRBD2 covers 10 bases. Trimming took 2 bases from V and 7 from J; bases not matched to a gene: 8. Germline CDR1 and CDR2: SGHTA and FQGNSA. This CDR3 spans 16 amino acids. The CDR3 DNA is TGTGCCAGCAGCTTACTAGCGGGGGCGATAACAAATGAGCAGTTCTTC. This sequence encodes CASSLLAGAITNEQFF.

The genes are TRBV6-2 or TRBV6-3 and TRBJ1-1; 10 bases map to TRBD1. V shed 8 bases, J shed 4 bases, and the junction held 4 bases outside the gene matches. The CDR3 covers 13 residues. Germline CDR1 is MNHEY and CDR2 is SVGEGT. The CDR3 DNA is TGTGCCAGCGCGGGACAGGGGCGCACTGAAGCTTTCTTT. Translating gives CASAGQGRTEAFF.

The chain has TRBV28 and TRBJ1-5; maybe TRBD1 (6 bases). The V gene lost 6 bases and the J gene lost 7 bases, with 10 bases spanning the gap. The CDR3 is 12 amino acids. The V gene's germline CDR1 is MDHEN and CDR2 SYDVKM. The CDR3 sequence: CASRNRAQPQHF. The CDR3 DNA reads TGTGCCAGCAGGAACAGGGCCCAGCCCCAGCATTTT.

V gene TRBV7-2 combines with J gene TRBJ1-2; tentatively, D is TRBD1 (6 bases). The germline V and J ends were trimmed by 2 bases and 8 bases, with 12 bases remaining between them. CDR3 length: 13 amino acids. Germline CDR1 and CDR2: SGHTA and FQGNSA. The CDR3 sequence is CASSLPGARGYTF. In DNA, the CDR3 is TGTGCCAGCAGCTTACCAGGGGCAAGGGGCTACACCTTC. Using reference TRBV7-2 and TRBJ1-2 for the parts outside the CDR3, the full variable domain is GAGVSQSPSNKVTEKGKDVELRCDPISGHTALYWYRQSLGQGLEFLIYFQGNSAPDKSGLPSDRFSAERTGGSVSTLTIQRTQQEDSAVYLCASSLPGARGYTFGSGTRLTVV.

This clonotype was picked up a small number of times. The chain recombines TRBV5-4 with TRBJ2-2; D may be TRBD1 or TRBD2 (5 bases each). The germline V gene encodes CDR1 SGHNT and CDR2 YYREEE (reference sequence). CDR3 length equals 14 residues. Between the trimmed V and J ends, which lost 2 bases and 3 bases, there was a span of 8 bases. DNA of the CDR3: TGTGCCAGCAGCTTCGGGGCAGACACCGGGGAGCTGTTTTTT. The encoded protein is CASSFGADTGELFF. Complete variable domain (other parts from reference TRBV5-4 and TRBJ2-2): ETGVTQSPTHLIKTRGQQVTLRCSSQSGHNTVSWYQQALGQGPQFIFQYYREEENGRGNFPPRFSGLQFPNYSSELNVNALELDDSALYLCASSFGADTGELFFGEGSRLTVL.

This clonotype was observed many times. The chain is built from TRBV28 and TRBJ1-1; 9 nucleotides line up with TRBD1. In germline, CDR1 is MDHEN, CDR2 SYDVKM. This CDR3 has 15 residues. V dropped 6 bases and J dropped 1; count of bases not matched to a gene: 6. The CDR3 spells CASRPPGQGNTEAFF. CDR3 DNA: TGTGCCAGCAGACCCCCGGGACAGGGGAACACTGAAGCTTTCTTT.

This clonotype was picked up a small number of times. This chain connects TRBV20-1 to TRBJ1-6; 11 nucleotides agree with TRBD1. The germline gives CDR1 DFQATT, CDR2 SNEGSKA (reference sequence). J was trimmed by 7 bases and V by 6 bases; bases with no gene match: 2. There are 13 residues in the CDR3. The CDR3 DNA follows: TGCAGTGCCCGGACAGGGGGCAATTCACCCCTCCACTTT. It specifies CSARTGGNSPLHF.

The rearrangement uses TRBV12-3 or TRBV12-4 and TRBJ1-5; D unclear. This CDR3 spans 14 amino acids. V shed 2 bases and J shed 5 bases, with 10 bases lying between them. The CDR3 DNA sequence: TGTGCCAGCAGTTTATCGCCCAGAGATCAGCCCCAGCATTTT. Translating gives CASSLSPRDQPQHF.

The chain links TRBV7-6 to TRBJ2-4; 11 nucleotides align to TRBD1. The CDR3 spans 18 residues. CDR1 is SGHVS, CDR2 FNYEAQ, per germline. The V gene end was trimmed by 5 bases and the J gene end by 8 bases; junction bases not matched to a gene: 17. CDR3 sequence reads: CASSPRTGGVTFLDIQYF. The DNA for the CDR3 is TGTGCCAGCAGCCCCCGGACAGGGGGCGTTACGTTTTTAGACATTCAGTACTTC.